This TCR beta chain was recovered during a study of blood T cell repertoires in COVID-19. At the level of the study: Sources were T cells, B-cell-depleted T cells, or PBMCs; the material itself was cDNA or gDNA.

The table came from immunoSEQ multiplex PCR; TCRdb's copy has only in-frame clones and leaves some out. The data show roughly 200,000 clones, with around 81% seen just once and 4% to 5.5% held by the top ten. Germline lookup yields CDR1 MNHEY and CDR2 SVGEGT. V was shortened by 5 bases and J by 5 bases, with 12 bases between the two germline ends. This CDR3 is 14 amino acids long. Sequenced sample: peripheral blood. This receptor was identified in a man aged 50 to 60 with active or convalescent COVID-19. This chain links TRBV6-2 or TRBV6-3 with TRBJ2-2; D is unresolved. As DNA, the CDR3 is TGTGCCAGCAGTCCGACGAGAGGAACCGGGGAGCTGTTTTTT. This translates into CASSPTRGTGELFF.